What follows describes a single TCR beta chain. The V end was cut by 6 bases, the J end by 2 bases, with 13 bases between. This CDR3 spans 14 amino acids. Per germline, CDR1 MGHDK and CDR2 SYGVNS. The sample belongs to a study of control samples from healthy donors and cancer patients. The data were produced by immunoSEQ multiplex PCR, yet TCRdb's version contains in-frame clones alone and is incomplete. Of 90,000 to 100,000 clones listed, about 87% are singletons. Source material: blood. The receptor was derived from a woman in her 70s in good health. V usage is TRBV25-1 and J usage is TRBJ1-2; D is undetermined. The CDR3 DNA sequence: TGTGCCAGCAGGGGGAGGGATTCGAACTATGGCTACACCTTC. Translation: CASRGRDSNYGYTF.